The 29 T cell receptor beta chains in this list originate from one sample, sequenced in a study of T cells in narcolepsy. Clones were read by immunoSEQ multiplex PCR, and TCRdb kept only the in-frame ones, dropping some. The table has 20,000 to 30,000 clones, roughly 62% seen once. The sequenced sample was memory (CD45RA-) CD4+ T cells from blood. The receptors derive from a human donor in good health.

The chain recombines TRBV6-1 with TRBJ2-7; no clear D gene. The CDR3 loop spans 14 amino acids. Trimming shortened V by 4 bases and J by 1 base, and 11 bases separated the two germline ends. Per the germline V gene, CDR1 is MNHNS and CDR2 is SASEGT. CDR3 residues: CASSGSFASYEQYF. The DNA of the CDR3 is TGTGCCAGCAGTGGCAGCTTCGCGTCCTACGAGCAGTACTTC.

This clone was seen just once. J is TRBJ2-3 and V is TRBV18; 7 bases match TRBD2. The CDR3 sequence is 16 residues long. V gave up 1 base and J gave up 0 bases; unmatched junction bases: 4. Germline CDR1 is KGHSH and CDR2 is LQKENI. This CDR3 is CASSPRARGSTDTQYF. The DNA for the CDR3 is TGTGCCAGCTCACCACGTGCGCGGGGGAGCACAGATACGCAGTATTTT.

CDR3 bases: TGTGCCAGCTCACCAGCCGGGCTTGGCTACACCTTC. Protein sequence: CASSPAGLGYTF. V gene TRBV18 combines with J gene TRBJ1-2; the D is unclear. V lost 2 bases and J lost 7, with 8 bases in between. The CDR3 is made up of 12 amino acids. The germline V gene has CDR1 KGHSH and CDR2 LQKENI.

CDR3 loop: CASSARVAGGETQYF. The DNA of the CDR3 is TGTGCCAGCAGCGCCCGGGTAGCGGGAGGGGAGACCCAGTACTTC. The chain carries TRBV12-1 and TRBJ2-5; the D call of TRBD2 is as the table states it, not checked on the DNA. TRBV12-1 is recorded as a pseudogene. The CDR3 totals 15 residues.

The chain couples TRBV5-6 to TRBJ2-1; D is possibly TRBD2 (6 bases). V was shortened by 0 bases and J by 1 base, with 11 bases between the two germline ends. The CDR3 length is 16 residues. Germline lookup yields CDR1 SGHDT and CDR2 YYEEEE. The CDR3 protein is CASSLAGVVSYNEQFF. The CDR3 nucleotides are TGTGCCAGCAGCTTGGCGGGAGTAGTGTCCTACAATGAGCAGTTCTTC.

Note on this clone: One end of the junction varies from germline; a read error may be responsible. Other nucleotide sequences in the sample specify the same CDR3. The gene calls are TRBV7-2 and TRBJ2-7; D remains ambiguous. Per germline, CDR1 SGHTA and CDR2 FQGNSA. The CDR3 has 15 residues. The CDR3 here is CASSLGPQPSNEQYF. The CDR3 DNA reads as TGTGCCAGCAGCTTAGGGCCCCAGCCCTCCAACGAGCAGTACTTC.

This chain links TRBV7-9 with TRBJ1-6, with a tentative D call TRBD1 (6 bases). This CDR3 contains 14 residues. V shed 3 bases and J shed 10 bases, with 13 bases lying between them. The germline V gene has CDR1 SEHNR and CDR2 FQNEAQ (reference sequence). CDR3 region: CASSLEKGGSPLHF. The CDR3 coding sequence is TGTGCCAGCAGCTTGGAGAAAGGGGGATCACCCCTCCACTTT.

V is TRBV28 and J is TRBJ2-3, with 7 positions matching TRBD2. Germline V gene lookup returns CDR1 MDHEN and CDR2 SYDVKM. Trimming cost V 11 bases and J 0 bases; bases outside gene matches: 8. The CDR3 has 14 residues. CDR3 loop: CASGGVASTDTQYF. The CDR3 coding sequence is TGTGCCTCTGGGGGGGTTGCTAGCACAGATACGCAGTATTTT.

The rearrangement joins TRBV2 to TRBJ1-1, with unresolved D. CDR3 length: 11 residues. Trimming cost V 10 bases and J 4 bases, with 10 bases left between them. Germline V gene sequence: CDR1 SNHLY, CDR2 FYNNEI. The DNA of the CDR3 is TGTGCCAAGAGCATAGGCACTGAAGCTTTCTTT. Residues: CAKSIGTEAFF.

This clone was detected a few times. This chain connects TRBV5-1 to TRBJ2-2, with TRBD2 matching over 7 bases. This CDR3 has 15 residues. The V gene end was trimmed by 4 bases and the J gene end by 9 bases; junction bases not matched to a gene: 12. Germline V gene data show CDR1 as SGHRS and CDR2 as YFSETQ. Written as DNA, the CDR3 is TGCGCCAGCAGCCCACGCGAGCGGGGTCCCCGGGAGCTGTTTTTT. As protein: CASSPRERGPRELFF.

The V call is TRBV5-4, the J call TRBJ2-2, with TRBD2 matching over 11 bases. The CDR3 is 14 residues long. The germline V gene has CDR1 SGHNT and CDR2 YYREEE (reference sequence). The junction had 8 bases not matched to a gene; V was cut back by 9 bases and J by 7 bases. CDR3 sequence (DNA): TGTGCCACTAAGACTAGCGGGATTGGCGGGGAGCTGTTTTTT. Its translation: CATKTSGIGGELFF.

This chain links TRBV4-1 with TRBJ2-3; D unclear. V was pared by 0 bases and J by 7 bases, with 8 bases between. Germline loops: CDR1 MGHRA, CDR2 YSYEKL. This CDR3 is 13 amino acids long. Written as DNA, the CDR3 is TGCGCCAGCAGCCAAGAAGTGGCTTATACGCAGTATTTT. It translates to CASSQEVAYTQYF.

The sample holds a few counts of this clone. The chain has TRBV2 and TRBJ1-6; D is uncertain. Germline V CDR1 and CDR2: SNHLY, FYNNEI. The CDR3 sequence is 11 residues long. Between the trimmed V and J ends, which lost 3 bases and 8 bases, there was a span of 2 bases. In nucleotides, the CDR3 is TGTGCCAGCAGTGACGATTCACCCCTCCACTTT. Its translation: CASSDDSPLHF.

The chain combines TRBV10-3 with TRBJ2-2; 7 bases match TRBD2. The CDR3 consists of 15 residues. Germline-derived CDR1 and CDR2 are ENHRY and SYGVKD. V gave up 3 bases and J gave up 4 bases; unmatched junction bases: 5. The CDR3 region has the DNA TGTGCCATCAGTGAAACTAGCGTTAGCACCGGGGAGCTGTTTTTT. Residues: CAISETSVSTGELFF.

The rearrangement joins TRBV2 to TRBJ2-7; D possibly matches TRBD1 or TRBD2 (5 bases each). CDR3 size: 11 residues. V lost 8 bases and J lost 3, with 8 bases in between. CDR1 and CDR2 (germline): SNHLY, FYNNEI. The CDR3 here is CASAGSYEQYF. The CDR3 nucleotides are TGTGCCAGCGCAGGGAGCTACGAGCAGTACTTC.

The chain recombines TRBV5-1 with TRBJ1-5, with 10 nucleotides matching TRBD1. From germline, CDR1 is SGHRS and CDR2 YFSETQ. V gave up 4 bases and J gave up 4 bases; unmatched junction bases: 11. This CDR3 has 17 residues. CDR3 loop: CASSGQGEEERNQPQHF. The CDR3 region has the DNA TGCGCCAGCAGCGGACAGGGGGAGGAGGAAAGGAATCAGCCCCAGCATTTT.

The rearrangement uses TRBV28 and TRBJ1-6; 7 bases are shared with TRBD1. In germline, CDR1 is MDHEN, CDR2 SYDVKM. The ends lost 6 bases at V and 8 bases at J; junction bases unmatched: 16. The CDR3 is 17 amino acids. The CDR3, as DNA: TGTGCCAGCAGCGAGTCGCGAAGGGGGCAAGGGGATTCACCCCTCCACTTT. This gives the protein CASSESRRGQGDSPLHF.

V is TRBV27 and J is TRBJ1-1; D unresolved. Germline V gives CDR1 MNHEY, CDR2 SMNVEV (reference sequence). The V end lost 1 base, the J end lost 1 base, and 7 bases lay between the germline ends. The CDR3 has 14 amino acids. The CDR3 DNA reads TGTGCCAGCAGTTTATGGGTTGGGAACACTGAAGCTTTCTTT. Amino acids: CASSLWVGNTEAFF.

This clone was counted only a few times. The J gene is TRBJ1-3, the V gene TRBV6-5; no reliable D call. CDR3 size: 14 residues. Deletions cut 6 bases from V and 0 bases from J, with 9 bases between. Germline CDR1 is MNHEY and CDR2 is SVGAGI. The CDR3 DNA is TGTGCCAGCAGGGAACGGATCTCTGGAAACACCATATATTTT. As protein: CASRERISGNTIYF.

The V and J genes are TRBV5-4 and TRBJ1-1; 7 bases agree with TRBD1. Germline loops: CDR1 SGHNT, CDR2 YYREEE (reference sequence). This CDR3 region has 14 residues. The V segment lost 4 bases and the J segment 5 bases; nucleotides outside the gene matches: 8. The CDR3 spells CASSTGDGVTEAFF. For the CDR3, the DNA is TGTGCCAGCAGCACAGGGGATGGAGTGACTGAAGCTTTCTTT. Supplemented by reference TRBV5-4 and TRBJ1-1, the full variable domain reads ETGVTQSPTHLIKTRGQQVTLRCSSQSGHNTVSWYQQALGQGPQFIFQYYREEENGRGNFPPRFSGLQFPNYSSELNVNALELDDSALYLCASSTGDGVTEAFFGQGTRLTVV.

This clone was detected a few times. The chain has TRBV5-5 and TRBJ2-7, with a possible D match to TRBD1 (7 bases). Germline V CDR1 and CDR2: SGHKS, YYEKEE (reference sequence). V lost 4 bases and J lost 2, with 19 bases in between. The CDR3 runs 16 residues. CDR3 DNA: TGTGCCAGCAGCCCTATGCAGGGGGGCGCCACCTACGAGCAGTACTTC. Amino acids: CASSPMQGGATYEQYF. The complete variable domain, with remaining parts taken from reference TRBV5-5 and TRBJ2-7, reads DAGVTQSPTHLIKTRGQQVTLRCSPISGHKSVSWYQQVLGQGPQFIFQYYEKEERGRGNFPDRFSARQFPNYSSELNVNALLLGDSALYLCASSPMQGGATYEQYFGPGTRLTVT.

The chain joins TRBV20-1 to TRBJ2-7; no definite D call. There are 11 residues in the CDR3. Germline V CDR1 and CDR2: DFQATT, SNEGSKA (reference sequence). V was pared by 2 bases and J by 3 bases, with 5 bases between. The chain's CDR3 is CSARLNYEQYF. The CDR3 region has the DNA TGCAGTGCTAGACTGAACTACGAGCAGTACTTC.

The V call is TRBV28, the J call TRBJ1-6, with D tentatively TRBD1 (6 bases). The CDR3 extends over 14 amino acids. V shed 4 bases and J shed 11 bases, with 15 bases lying between them. CDR1 MDHEN and CDR2 SYDVKM come from the germline V gene. The CDR3 sequence is CASSSQGSDTPLHF. DNA for the CDR3: TGTGCCAGCAGTTCACAGGGTAGTGACACACCCCTCCACTTT.

The V gene is TRBV9, the J gene TRBJ2-5; the D is unclear. This CDR3 is 14 amino acids long. Per germline, CDR1 SGDLS and CDR2 YYNGEE. Trimming stripped 0 bases from V and 5 bases from J, with 11 bases between. The CDR3 DNA follows: TGTGCCAGCAGCGTAGGACGGGCGAGGGAGACCCAGTACTTC. Protein: CASSVGRARETQYF.

The V call is TRBV18, the J call TRBJ2-3, with no clear D. Germline values: CDR1 KGHSH, CDR2 LQKENI. Trimming shortened V by 3 bases and J by 6 bases, and 13 bases separated the two germline ends. The CDR3 extends over 14 amino acids. The CDR3 reads CASSPRQVGDTQYF. The CDR3, as DNA: TGTGCCAGCTCACCCCGGCAAGTGGGGGATACGCAGTATTTT.

CDR3 amino acids: CASSLATSGLNEQFF. The CDR3, as DNA: TGTGCCAGCAGCTTAGCGACTAGCGGGCTTAATGAGCAGTTCTTC. The genes are TRBV7-9 and TRBJ2-1, with 10 bases identical to TRBD2. Germline loops: CDR1 SEHNR, CDR2 FQNEAQ (reference sequence). J gave up 7 bases and V 0 bases, and 3 bases lay outside the gene matches. The CDR3 extends over 15 amino acids.

The genes are TRBV5-1 and TRBJ2-2; the D gene is possibly TRBD2 (6 bases). Per germline, CDR1 SGHRS and CDR2 YFSETQ. Trimming cost V 5 bases and J 6 bases, with 11 bases left between them. The CDR3 loop spans 13 amino acids. CDR3 residues: CASSTGEPGELFF. Written as DNA, the CDR3 is TGCGCCAGCAGTACGGGGGAGCCCGGGGAGCTGTTTTTT.

There are a few counts of this clone. The chain employs TRBV9 and TRBJ2-1; the D gene is possibly TRBD2 (6 bases). Trimming shortened V by 4 bases and J by 6 bases, and 23 bases separated the two germline ends. The CDR3 length is 17 residues. The germline V gene encodes CDR1 SGDLS and CDR2 YYNGEE. CDR3: CASSPHPDSRRGNEQFF. The CDR3 DNA reads TGTGCCAGCAGCCCCCACCCGGACTCCCGGAGGGGCAATGAGCAGTTCTTC.

The chain has TRBV7-6 and TRBJ2-1; 11 bases agree with TRBD2. Germline CDR1 and CDR2: SGHVS and FNYEAQ. V trimming: 7 bases; J trimming: 4 bases; junction bases outside the gene matches: 15. The CDR3 extends over 18 amino acids. Here the CDR3 reads CASNRLAGGPQLYNEQFF. CDR3 nucleotide sequence: TGTGCCAGCAACCGGCTAGCGGGAGGACCCCAACTTTACAATGAGCAGTTCTTC.